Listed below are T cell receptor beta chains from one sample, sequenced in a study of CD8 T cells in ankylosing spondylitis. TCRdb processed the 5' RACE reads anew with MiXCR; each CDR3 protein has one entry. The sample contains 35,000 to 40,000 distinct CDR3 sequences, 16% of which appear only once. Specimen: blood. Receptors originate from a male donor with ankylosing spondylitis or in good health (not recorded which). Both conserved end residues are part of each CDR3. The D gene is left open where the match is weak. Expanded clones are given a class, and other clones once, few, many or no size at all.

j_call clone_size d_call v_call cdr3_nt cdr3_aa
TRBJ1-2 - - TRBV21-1 TGTGCCAGCAGCAATCAAGACTTACCCTATGGCTACACCTTC CASSNQDLPYGYTF
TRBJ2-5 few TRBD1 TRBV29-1 TGCAGCGTTAACCGGGACAGCCAAGAGACCCAGTACTTC CSVNRDSQETQYF
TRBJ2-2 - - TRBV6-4 TGTGCCAGCAGTGTTGTGGGTACCGGGGAGCTGTTTTTT CASSVVGTGELFF
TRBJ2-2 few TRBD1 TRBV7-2 TGTGCCAGCAGACCTCCGGGACAGGGGTTGGCCCGGCTGTTTTTT CASRPPGQGLARLFF
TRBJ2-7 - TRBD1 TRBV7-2 TGTGCCAGCAGCGCCAGGACAGGGGGCTACGAGCAGTACTTC CASSARTGGYEQYF
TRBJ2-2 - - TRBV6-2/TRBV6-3 TGTGCCAGCAGTCCTAGGAACACCGGGGAGCTGTTTTTT CASSPRNTGELFF
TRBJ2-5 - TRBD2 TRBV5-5 TGTGCCAGCAGCTTGGTGACTAGCGGGAGGGCCGATACCCAGTACTTC CASSLVTSGRADTQYF
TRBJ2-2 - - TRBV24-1 TGTGCCACCAGTGCCCCTGACAGGAACACCGGGGAGCTGTTTTTT CATSAPDRNTGELFF
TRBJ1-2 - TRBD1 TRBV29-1 TGCAGCGTGGGACAGGGCCGATATGGCTACACCTTC CSVGQGRYGYTF
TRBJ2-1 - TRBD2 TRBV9 TGTGCCAGCAGCTATAGCGGGAGTTCGCCCAATGAGCAGTTCTTC CASSYSGSSPNEQFF
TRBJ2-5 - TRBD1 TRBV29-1 TGCAGCGTTGAGGACAGGGCCGTCCAAGAGACCCAGTACTTC CSVEDRAVQETQYF
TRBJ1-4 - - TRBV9 TGTGCCAGCAGCGGAACGGACGGGGAAAAACTGTTTTTT CASSGTDGEKLFF